This T cell receptor beta chain was found in a study of beta chain features in type 1 diabetes. After removal of 4 bases from V and 0 bases from J, the junction contained 6 bases not matched to a gene. Per the germline V gene, CDR1 is SGHNT and CDR2 is YYREEE (reference sequence). The CDR3 length is 17 residues. Every bit of the isolated RNA underwent reverse transcription, so sequencing read expressed TCRB transcripts. Measured with immunoSEQ multiplex PCR; TCRdb has only the in-frame clones, and not every one. The sample consists of nearly 350,000 clones, 6.5% to 10% of them appearing once. This clone has ten or more counts.

Material for sequencing was central memory CD4+ T cells from blood. The sequence derives from a woman aged 18 to 35 in good health. The V call is TRBV5-4, the J call TRBJ2-7; 14 bases are shared with TRBD2. CDR3 DNA sequence: TGTGCCAGCAGCCGGACTAGCGGGAGGCCGAGCTCCTACGAGCAGTACTTC. This translates into CASSRTSGRPSSYEQYF. The whole variable domain, filled in from reference TRBV5-4 and TRBJ2-7, reads ETGVTQSPTHLIKTRGQQVTLRCSSQSGHNTVSWYQQALGQGPQFIFQYYREEENGRGNFPPRFSGLQFPNYSSELNVNALELDDSALYLCASSRTSGRPSSYEQYFGPGTRLTVT.